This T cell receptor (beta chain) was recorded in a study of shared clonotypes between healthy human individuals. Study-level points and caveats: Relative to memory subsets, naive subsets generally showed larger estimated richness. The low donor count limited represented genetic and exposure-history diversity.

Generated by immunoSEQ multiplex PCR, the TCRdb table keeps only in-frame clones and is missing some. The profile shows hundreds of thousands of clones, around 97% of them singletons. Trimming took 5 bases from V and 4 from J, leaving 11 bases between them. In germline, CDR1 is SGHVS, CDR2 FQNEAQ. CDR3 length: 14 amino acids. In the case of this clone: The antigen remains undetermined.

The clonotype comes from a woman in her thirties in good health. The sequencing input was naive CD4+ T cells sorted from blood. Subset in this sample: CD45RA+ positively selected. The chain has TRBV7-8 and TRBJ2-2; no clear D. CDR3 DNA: TGTGCCAGCAGCCCGACAAGGTCCACCGGGGAGCTGTTTTTT. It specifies CASSPTRSTGELFF.